This T cell receptor (beta chain) was obtained from a study of Tregs in tolerant kidney transplant recipients. The table came from immunoSEQ multiplex PCR; TCRdb's copy has only in-frame clones and leaves some out. The table records fewer than 65,000 clones, approximately 83% of them present only once. This specimen was Tregs from blood, taken before the transplant. This receptor was identified in a human donor who received a combined kidney and bone marrow transplant.

Here the CDR3 DNA reads TGTGCCAGCTCACTGGGTGGCCTCGCGGGGACTGAAGCTTTCTTT. This gives the protein CASSLGGLAGTEAFF. V usage is TRBV18 and J usage is TRBJ1-1; D remains ambiguous. CDR3 length equals 15 residues. Germline V gene sequence: CDR1 KGHSH, CDR2 LQKENI. Trimming stripped 4 bases from V and 5 bases from J, with 17 bases between.